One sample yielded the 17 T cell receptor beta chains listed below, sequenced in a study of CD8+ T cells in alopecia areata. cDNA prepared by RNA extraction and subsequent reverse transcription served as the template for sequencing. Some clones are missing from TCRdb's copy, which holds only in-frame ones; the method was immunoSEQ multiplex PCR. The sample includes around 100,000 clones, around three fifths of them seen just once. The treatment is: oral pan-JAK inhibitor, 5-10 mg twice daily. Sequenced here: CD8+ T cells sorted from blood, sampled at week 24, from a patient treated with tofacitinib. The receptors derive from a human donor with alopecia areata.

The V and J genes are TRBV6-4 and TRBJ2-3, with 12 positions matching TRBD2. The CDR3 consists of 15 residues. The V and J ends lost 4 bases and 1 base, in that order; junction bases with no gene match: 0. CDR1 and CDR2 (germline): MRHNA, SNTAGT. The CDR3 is CASSGLAGGTDTQYF. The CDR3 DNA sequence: TGTGCCAGCAGTGGACTAGCGGGGGGCACAGATACGCAGTATTTT.

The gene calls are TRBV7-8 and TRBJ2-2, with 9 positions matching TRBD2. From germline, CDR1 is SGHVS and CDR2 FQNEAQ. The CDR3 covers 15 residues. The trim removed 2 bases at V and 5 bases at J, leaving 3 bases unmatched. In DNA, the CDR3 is TGTGCCAGCAGCTTAAGGAGCGGGGGGACCGGGGAGCTGTTTTTT. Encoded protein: CASSLRSGGTGELFF.

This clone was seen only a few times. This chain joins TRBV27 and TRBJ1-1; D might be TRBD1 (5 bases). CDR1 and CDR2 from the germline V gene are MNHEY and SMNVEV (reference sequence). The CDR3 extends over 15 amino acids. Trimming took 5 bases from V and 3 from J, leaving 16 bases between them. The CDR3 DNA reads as TGTGCCAGCAGTCCTCCCCCCCAGGGTTACACTGAAGCTTTCTTT. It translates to CASSPPPQGYTEAFF.

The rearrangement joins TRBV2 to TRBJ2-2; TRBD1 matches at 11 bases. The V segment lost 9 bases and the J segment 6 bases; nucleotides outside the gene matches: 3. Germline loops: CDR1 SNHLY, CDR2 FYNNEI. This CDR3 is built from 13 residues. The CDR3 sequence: CARGQGDAGELFF. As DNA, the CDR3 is TGTGCCAGGGGACAGGGGGACGCCGGGGAGCTGTTTTTT.

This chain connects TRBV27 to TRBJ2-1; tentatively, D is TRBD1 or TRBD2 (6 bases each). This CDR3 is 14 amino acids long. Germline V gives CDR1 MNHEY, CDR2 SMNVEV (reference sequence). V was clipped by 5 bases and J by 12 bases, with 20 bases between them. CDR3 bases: TGTGCCAGCAGTCTCGGGACACCACCCGGGGGGCAGTTCTTC. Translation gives CASSLGTPPGGQFF.

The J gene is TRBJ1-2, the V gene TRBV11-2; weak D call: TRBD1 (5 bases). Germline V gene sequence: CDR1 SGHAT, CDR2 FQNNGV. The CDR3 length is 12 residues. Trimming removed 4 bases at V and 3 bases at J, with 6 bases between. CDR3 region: CASSSTDYGYTF. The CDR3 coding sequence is TGTGCCAGCAGCTCGACAGACTATGGCTACACCTTC. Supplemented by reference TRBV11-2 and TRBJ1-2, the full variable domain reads EAGVAQSPRYKIIEKRQSVAFWCNPISGHATLYWYQQILGQGPKLLIQFQNNGVVDDSQLPKDRFSAERLKGVDSTLKIQPAKLEDSAVYLCASSSTDYGYTFGSGTRLTVV.

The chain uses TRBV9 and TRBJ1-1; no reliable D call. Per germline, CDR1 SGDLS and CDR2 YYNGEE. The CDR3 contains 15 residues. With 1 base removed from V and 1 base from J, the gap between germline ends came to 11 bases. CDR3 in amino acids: CASSVFPGSNTEAFF. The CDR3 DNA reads TGTGCCAGCAGCGTATTCCCGGGATCGAACACTGAAGCTTTCTTT.

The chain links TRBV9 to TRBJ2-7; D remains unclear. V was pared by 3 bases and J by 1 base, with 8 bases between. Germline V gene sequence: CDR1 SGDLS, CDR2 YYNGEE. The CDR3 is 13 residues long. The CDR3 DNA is TGTGCCAGCAGCGCCCCGGATTCCTACGAGCAGTACTTC. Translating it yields CASSAPDSYEQYF. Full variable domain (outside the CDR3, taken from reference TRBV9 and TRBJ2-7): DSGVTQTPKHLITATGQRVTLRCSPRSGDLSVYWYQQSLDQGLQFLIQYYNGEERAKGNILERFSAQQFPDLHSELNLSSLELGDSALYFCASSAPDSYEQYFGPGTRLTVT.

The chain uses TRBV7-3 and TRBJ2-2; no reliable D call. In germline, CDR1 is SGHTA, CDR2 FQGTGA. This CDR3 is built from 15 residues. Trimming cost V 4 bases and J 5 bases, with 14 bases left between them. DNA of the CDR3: TGTGCCAGCAGCTATCACTCTGGCATAACCGGGGAGCTGTTTTTT. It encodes CASSYHSGITGELFF.

The CDR3 region is CASSGVNTEAFF. CDR3 sequence (DNA): TGTGCCAGCAGTGGGGTGAACACTGAAGCTTTCTTT. The rearrangement uses TRBV25-1 and TRBJ1-1; no clear D. V was trimmed by 4 bases and J by 0 bases, leaving 3 bases between them. Germline CDR1 and CDR2: MGHDK and SYGVNS. This CDR3 comprises 12 residues.

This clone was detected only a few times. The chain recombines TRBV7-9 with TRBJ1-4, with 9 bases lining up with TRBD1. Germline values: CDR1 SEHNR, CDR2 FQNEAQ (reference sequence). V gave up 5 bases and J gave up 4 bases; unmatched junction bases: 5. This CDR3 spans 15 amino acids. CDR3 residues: CASSPTGGNNEKLFF. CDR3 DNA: TGTGCCAGCAGCCCCACAGGGGGCAATAATGAAAAACTGTTTTTT.

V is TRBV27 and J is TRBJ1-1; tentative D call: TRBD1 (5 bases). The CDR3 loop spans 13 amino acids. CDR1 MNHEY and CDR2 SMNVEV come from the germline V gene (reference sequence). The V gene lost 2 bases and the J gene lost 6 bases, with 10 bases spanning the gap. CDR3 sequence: CASSLGAEAEAFF. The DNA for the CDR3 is TGTGCCAGCAGTTTAGGGGCCGAGGCTGAAGCTTTCTTT.

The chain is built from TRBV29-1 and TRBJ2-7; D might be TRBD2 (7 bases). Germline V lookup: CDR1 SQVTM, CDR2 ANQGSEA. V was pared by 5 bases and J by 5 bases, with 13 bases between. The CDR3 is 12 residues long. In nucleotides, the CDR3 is TGCAGCGTTCTAGGGGGGGGGCACGAGCAGTACTTC. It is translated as CSVLGGGHEQYF.

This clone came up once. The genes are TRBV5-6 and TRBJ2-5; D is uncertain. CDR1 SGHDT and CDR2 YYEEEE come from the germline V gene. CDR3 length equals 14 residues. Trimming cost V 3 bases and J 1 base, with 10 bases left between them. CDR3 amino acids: CASSSPPSQETQYF. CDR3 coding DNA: TGTGCCAGCAGCTCCCCGCCCAGCCAAGAGACCCAGTACTTC.

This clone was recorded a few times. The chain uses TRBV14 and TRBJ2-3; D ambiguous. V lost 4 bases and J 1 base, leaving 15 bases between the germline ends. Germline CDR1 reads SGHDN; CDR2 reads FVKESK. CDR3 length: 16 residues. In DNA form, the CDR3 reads TGTGCCAGCAGCCTGGGCCTCCGAGGTGGCACAGATACGCAGTATTTT. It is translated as CASSLGLRGGTDTQYF.

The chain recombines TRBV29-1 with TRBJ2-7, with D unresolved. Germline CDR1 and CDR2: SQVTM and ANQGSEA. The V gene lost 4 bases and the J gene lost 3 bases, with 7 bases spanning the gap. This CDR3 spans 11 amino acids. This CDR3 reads CSVVDFYEQYF. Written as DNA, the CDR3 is TGCAGCGTTGTAGACTTCTACGAGCAGTACTTC.

The CDR3 DNA sequence: TGTGCCAGCAGTCCCGGTCGCACTGAAGCTTTCTTT. This codes for CASSPGRTEAFF. The rearrangement uses TRBV5-6 and TRBJ1-1; D not resolved. Trimming left V 5 bases short and J 4 bases short, with 9 bases between. The CDR3 is 12 residues long. CDR1 and CDR2 from the germline V gene are SGHDT and YYEEEE.